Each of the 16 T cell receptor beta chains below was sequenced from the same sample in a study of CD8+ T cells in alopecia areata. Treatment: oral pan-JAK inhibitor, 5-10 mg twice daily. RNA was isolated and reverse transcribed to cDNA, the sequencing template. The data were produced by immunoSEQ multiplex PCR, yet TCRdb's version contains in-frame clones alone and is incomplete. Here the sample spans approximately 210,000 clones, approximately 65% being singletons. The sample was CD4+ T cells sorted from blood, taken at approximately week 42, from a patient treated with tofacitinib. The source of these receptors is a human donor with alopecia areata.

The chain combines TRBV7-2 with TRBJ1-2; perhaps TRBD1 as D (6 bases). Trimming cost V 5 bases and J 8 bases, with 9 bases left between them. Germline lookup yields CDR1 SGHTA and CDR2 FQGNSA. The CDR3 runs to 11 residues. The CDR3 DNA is TGTGCCAGCAGCACAGGGCGAGGCTACACCTTC. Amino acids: CASSTGRGYTF.

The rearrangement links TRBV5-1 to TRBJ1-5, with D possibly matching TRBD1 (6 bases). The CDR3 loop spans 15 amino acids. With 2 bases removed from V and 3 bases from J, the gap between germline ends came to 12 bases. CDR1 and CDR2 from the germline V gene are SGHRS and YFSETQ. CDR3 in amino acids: CASSFEGQINQPQHF. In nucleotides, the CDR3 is TGCGCCAGCAGCTTTGAAGGACAGATCAATCAGCCCCAGCATTTT.

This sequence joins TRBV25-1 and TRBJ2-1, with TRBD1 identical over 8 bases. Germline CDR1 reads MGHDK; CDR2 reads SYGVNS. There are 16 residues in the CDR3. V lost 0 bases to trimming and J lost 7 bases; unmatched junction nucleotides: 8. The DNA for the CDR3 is TGTGCCAGCAGTGAATACCCCAGGGGGCGTAAGAATGAGCAGTTCTTC. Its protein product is CASSEYPRGRKNEQFF.

The CDR3 DNA is TGTGCCAGCAGTCAACACAGGAGCCTCTCCTACAATGAGCAGTTCTTC. Translated: CASSQHRSLSYNEQFF. This rearrangement joins TRBV27 to TRBJ2-1, with D possibly being TRBD1 (5 bases). The CDR3 contains 16 residues. Germline CDR1 and CDR2: MNHEY and SMNVEV (reference sequence). Trimming took off 5 bases at V and 0 bases at J, with 14 bases between the two ends.

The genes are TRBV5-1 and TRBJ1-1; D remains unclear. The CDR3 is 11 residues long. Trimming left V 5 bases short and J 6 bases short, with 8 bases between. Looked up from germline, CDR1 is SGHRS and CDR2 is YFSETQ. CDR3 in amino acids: CASRLSSEAFF. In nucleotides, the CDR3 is TGCGCCAGCAGACTCTCTTCTGAAGCTTTCTTT.

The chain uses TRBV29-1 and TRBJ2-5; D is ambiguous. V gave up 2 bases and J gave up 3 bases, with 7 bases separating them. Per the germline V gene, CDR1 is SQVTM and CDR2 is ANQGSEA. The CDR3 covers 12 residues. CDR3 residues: CSVEQAKETQYF. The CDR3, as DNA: TGCAGCGTTGAACAGGCGAAAGAGACCCAGTACTTC.

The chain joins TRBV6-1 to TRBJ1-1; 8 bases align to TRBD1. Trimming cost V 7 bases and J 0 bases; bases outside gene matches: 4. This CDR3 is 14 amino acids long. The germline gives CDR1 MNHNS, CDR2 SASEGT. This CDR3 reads CASIRQGLNTEAFF. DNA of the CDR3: TGTGCCAGCATACGACAGGGGTTGAACACTGAAGCTTTCTTT.

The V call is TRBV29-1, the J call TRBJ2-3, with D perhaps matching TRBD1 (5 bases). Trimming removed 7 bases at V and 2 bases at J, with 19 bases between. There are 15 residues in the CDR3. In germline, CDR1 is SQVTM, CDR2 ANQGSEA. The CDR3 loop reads CSAEPTATHTDTQYF. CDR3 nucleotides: TGCAGCGCGGAACCGACAGCTACCCACACAGATACGCAGTATTTT.

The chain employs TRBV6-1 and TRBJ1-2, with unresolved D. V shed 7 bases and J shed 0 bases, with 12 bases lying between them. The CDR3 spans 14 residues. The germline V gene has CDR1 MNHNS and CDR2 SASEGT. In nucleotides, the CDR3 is TGTGCCAGCAACCTCGTTAGTACTAACTATGGCTACACCTTC. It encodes CASNLVSTNYGYTF.

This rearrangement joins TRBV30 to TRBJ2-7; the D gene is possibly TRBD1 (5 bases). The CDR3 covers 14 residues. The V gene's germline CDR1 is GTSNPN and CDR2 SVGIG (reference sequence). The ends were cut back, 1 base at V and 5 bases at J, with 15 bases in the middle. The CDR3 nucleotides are TGTGCCTGGAGTGGGGCAGGGCCGGGCCACGAGCAGTACTTC. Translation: CAWSGAGPGHEQYF.

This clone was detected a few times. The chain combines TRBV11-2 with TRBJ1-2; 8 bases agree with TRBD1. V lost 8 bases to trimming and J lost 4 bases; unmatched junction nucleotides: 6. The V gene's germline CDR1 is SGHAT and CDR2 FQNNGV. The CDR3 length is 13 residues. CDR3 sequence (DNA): TGTGCCAGCGGGGACAGGATAACCTATGGCTACACCTTC. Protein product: CASGDRITYGYTF.

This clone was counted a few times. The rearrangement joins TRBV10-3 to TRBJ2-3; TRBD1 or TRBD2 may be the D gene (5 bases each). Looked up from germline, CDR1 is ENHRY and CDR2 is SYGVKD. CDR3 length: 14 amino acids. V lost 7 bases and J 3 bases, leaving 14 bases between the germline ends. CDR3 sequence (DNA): TGTGCCATCAACTCGGACGGGGCAACAGATACGCAGTATTTT. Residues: CAINSDGATDTQYF.

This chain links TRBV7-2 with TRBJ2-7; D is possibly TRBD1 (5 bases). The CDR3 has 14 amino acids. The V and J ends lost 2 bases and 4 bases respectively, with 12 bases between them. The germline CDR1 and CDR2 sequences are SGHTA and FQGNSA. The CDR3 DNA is TGTGCCAGCAGCTTATATGGGGCACGTTACGAGCAGTACTTC. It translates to CASSLYGARYEQYF.

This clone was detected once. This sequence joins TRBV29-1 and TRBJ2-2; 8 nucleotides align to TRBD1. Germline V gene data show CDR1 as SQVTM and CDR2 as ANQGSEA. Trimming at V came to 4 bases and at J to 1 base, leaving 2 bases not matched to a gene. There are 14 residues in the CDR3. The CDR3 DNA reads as TGCAGCGTTGGGGGGACAGGGAACACCGGGGAGCTGTTTTTT. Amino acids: CSVGGTGNTGELFF.

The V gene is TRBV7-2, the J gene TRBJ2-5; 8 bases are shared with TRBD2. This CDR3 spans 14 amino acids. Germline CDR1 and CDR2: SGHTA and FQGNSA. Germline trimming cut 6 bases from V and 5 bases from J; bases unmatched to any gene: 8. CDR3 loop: CASSSRGGHETQYF. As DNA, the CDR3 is TGTGCCAGCAGTTCCCGGGGGGGCCACGAGACCCAGTACTTC.

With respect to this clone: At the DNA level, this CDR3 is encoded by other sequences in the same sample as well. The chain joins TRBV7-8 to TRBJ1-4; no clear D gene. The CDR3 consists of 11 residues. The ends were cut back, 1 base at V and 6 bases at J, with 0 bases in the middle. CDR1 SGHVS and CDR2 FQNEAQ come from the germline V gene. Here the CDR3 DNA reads TGTGCCAGCAGCTTAGATGAAAAACTGTTTTTT. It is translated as CASSLDEKLFF.